What follows describes a single T cell receptor beta chain. The data stem from a study of patients and donors after allogeneic stem cell transplantation. Deletions cut 2 bases from V and 5 bases from J, with 9 bases between. Looked up from germline, CDR1 is DFQATT and CDR2 is SNEGSKA (reference sequence). The CDR3 has 13 amino acids. TCRdb re-called the RT-PCR reads through MiXCR, storing one row per CDR3 protein. The sample has approximately 430,000 distinct CDR3 sequences; more than 15% are singletons. The receptor was isolated from a human donor who was either an allogeneic HSCT recipient or a stem cell or donor lymphocyte infusion donor (not recorded which). It is not recorded whose cells these are; they may come from a transplant donor. Sample: blood, either unsorted or a sorted T cell fraction (not recorded which). This chain links TRBV20-1 with TRBJ2-2, with a possible D match to TRBD2 (5 bases). The CDR3 region has the DNA TGCAGTGCTAGACGATCGGGAACCGGGGAGCTGTTTTTT. This codes for CSARRSGTGELFF.